This passage covers 25 T cell receptor beta chains from one sample sequenced in a study of T cells in Graves' hyperthyroidism and ophthalmopathy. From RNA transcripts, TCR beta CDR3 regions were amplified. The HTBI primer set was used in a first-round RT-PCR of the TCR CDR3. TCRdb redid the calling of the multiplex PCR reads with MiXCR, one entry per CDR3 protein. The sample shows about 480,000 distinct CDR3 sequences, roughly an eighth of them seen only once. Material for sequencing was blood. The receptor source for this set is a woman aged 18-29 years with Graves' hyperthyroidism.

This clonotype was observed many times. CDR3 in DNA: TGTGCCAGCAGCTCACCTAAGACGGGAGCCCATGAGCAGTTCTTC. Translated, it gives CASSSPKTGAHEQFF. V and J are TRBV11-2 and TRBJ2-1; D might be TRBD2 (6 bases). The V gene's germline CDR1 is SGHAT and CDR2 FQNNGV. V gave up 4 bases and J gave up 8 bases, with 18 bases separating them. This CDR3 is built from 15 residues.

This clonotype occurred many times. The genes are TRBV30 and TRBJ2-7; 9 nucleotides match TRBD2. Germline CDR1 reads GTSNPN; CDR2 reads SVGIG (reference sequence). V shed 7 bases, J shed 5 bases, and the junction held 3 bases outside the gene matches. CDR3 length equals 11 residues. The CDR3 is CALAGVNEQYF. The CDR3, as DNA: TGTGCCTTAGCGGGGGTCAACGAGCAGTACTTC. The whole variable domain, filled in from reference TRBV30 and TRBJ2-7, reads SQTIHQWPATLVQPVGSPLSLECTVEGTSNPNLYWYRQAAGRGLQLLFYSVGIGQISSEVPQNLSASRPQDRQFILSSKKLLLSDSGFYLCALAGVNEQYFGPGTRLTVT.

This clonotype was counted ten times or more. This sequence joins TRBV7-8 and TRBJ1-2; 8 bases are a match to TRBD1. V was pared by 1 base and J by 8 bases, with 6 bases of the junction left unmatched. The germline V gene has CDR1 SGHVS and CDR2 FQNEAQ. The CDR3 sequence is 14 residues long. The CDR3 reads CASSLERAGGGYTF. The CDR3 nucleotides are TGTGCCAGCAGCTTAGAAAGGGCAGGGGGCGGCTACACCTTC.

This clonotype has a count of ten or more. The genes are TRBV12-3 or TRBV12-4 and TRBJ2-1, with TRBD2 identical over 7 bases. J was trimmed by 9 bases and V by 5 bases; bases with no gene match: 4. This CDR3 spans 12 amino acids. CDR3: CASSPSGAEQFF. DNA for the CDR3: TGTGCCAGCAGTCCTAGCGGAGCTGAGCAGTTCTTC.

In this sample, this clonotype turned up many times. The CDR3 loop reads CATSPSGSTYNEQFF. DNA of the CDR3: TGTGCCACCAGTCCTAGCGGGAGTACCTACAATGAGCAGTTCTTC. V gene TRBV24-1 combines with J gene TRBJ2-1; 10 bases are shared with TRBD2. With V trimmed by 6 bases and J by 2 bases, 3 bases remained unmatched. Germline lookup yields CDR1 KGHDR and CDR2 SFDVKD. This CDR3 contains 15 residues.

This sequence joins TRBV2 and TRBJ1-1; D is uncertain. This CDR3 comprises 11 residues. V dropped 6 bases and J dropped 8 bases, with 10 bases sitting between them. Germline lookup yields CDR1 SNHLY and CDR2 FYNNEI. This CDR3 is CASRVDWEAFF. For the CDR3, the DNA is TGTGCCAGCAGAGTGGACTGGGAAGCTTTCTTT. Full variable domain (remainder filled in from reference TRBV2 and TRBJ1-1): EPEVTQTPSHQVTQMGQEVILRCVPISNHLYFYWYRQILGQKVEFLVSFYNNEISEKSEIFDDQFSVERPDGSNFTLKIRSTKLEDSAMYFCASRVDWEAFFGQGTRLTVV.

This clonotype was picked up many times. The V gene is TRBV6-6, the J gene TRBJ2-5; 8 nucleotides line up with TRBD1. The J segment lost 5 bases and the V segment lost 0 bases, leaving 8 bases of the junction unmatched. Germline V gene sequence: CDR1 MNHNY, CDR2 SVGAGI (reference sequence). CDR3 length: 16 amino acids. The CDR3 protein is CASSYSITRGRETQYF. The CDR3 DNA sequence: TGTGCCAGCAGTTACTCGATAACCAGGGGGCGGGAGACCCAGTACTTC.

Many counts were recorded for this clonotype. The chain links TRBV11-2 to TRBJ2-2; 7 bases fit TRBD1. Trimming removed 4 bases from V and 5 bases from J; junction bases left unmatched: 4. CDR1 is SGHAT, CDR2 FQNNGV, per germline. This CDR3 region has 14 residues. For the CDR3, the DNA is TGTGCCAGCAGCTGGAACAGGGGAACCGGGGAGCTGTTTTTT. Protein product: CASSWNRGTGELFF.

This clonotype was picked up many times. The CDR3 region has the DNA TGTGCCAGCAGACCGTTGGACCGCCGCTATGGCTACACCTTC. It is translated as CASRPLDRRYGYTF. The rearrangement links TRBV27 to TRBJ1-2; D remains unclear. The CDR3 contains 14 residues. Trimming took 6 bases from V and 4 from J, leaving 15 bases between them. Germline CDR1 and CDR2: MNHEY and SMNVEV (reference sequence).

This clonotype has only a few counts. The rearrangement links TRBV10-1 to TRBJ2-3; the D is unclear. Between the trimmed V and J ends, which lost 2 bases and 4 bases, there was a span of 10 bases. Germline V lookup: CDR1 WNHNN, CDR2 SYGVQD (reference sequence). There are 14 residues in the CDR3. CDR3 sequence (DNA): TGCGCCAGCAGTGAGGGCCGAGCCCCAGATACGCAGTATTTT. Its protein product is CASSEGRAPDTQYF.

This rearrangement joins TRBV6-5 to TRBJ2-1, with 8 bases aligning to TRBD1. This CDR3 is 15 amino acids long. Germline CDR1 and CDR2: MNHEY and SVGAGI. V was clipped by 2 bases and J by 9 bases; unmatched bases: 9. The CDR3 protein is CASSYRSGQGAEQFF. DNA for the CDR3: TGTGCCAGCAGTTACCGATCCGGACAGGGTGCTGAGCAGTTCTTC.

Notes on this clonotype: This sequence may be a read error, since a much larger clone differs from it by one base. The chain combines TRBV19 with TRBJ1-5; TRBD1 matches at 8 bases. This CDR3 has 18 residues. Germline V CDR1 and CDR2: LNHDA, SQIVND (reference sequence). CDR3 amino acids: CAGSTPGQARGSNQPQHF. The CDR3 region has the DNA TGTGCCGGTAGTACCCCGGGACAGGCGCGTGGGAGCAATCAGCCCCAGCATTTT.

This rearrangement joins TRBV5-6 to TRBJ2-5; 8 bases line up with TRBD2. Unmatched junction bases numbered 6, after V lost 4 bases and J lost 1 base. CDR1 SGHDT and CDR2 YYEEEE come from the germline V gene. The length of the CDR3 is 15 residues. The CDR3 here is CASSDVGGAQETQYF. CDR3 in DNA: TGTGCCAGCAGCGACGTCGGGGGGGCCCAAGAGACCCAGTACTTC. Full variable domain (rest looked up from reference TRBV5-6 and TRBJ2-5): DAGVTQSPTHLIKTRGQQVTLRCSPKSGHDTVSWYQQALGQGPQFIFQYYEEEERQRGNFPDRFSGHQFPNYSSELNVNALLLGDSALYLCASSDVGGAQETQYFGPGTRLLVL.

The CDR3 region has the DNA TGCGCCAGCAGCCAAGATTTGGAGCCGACCGGGGAGCTGTTTTTT. Translated: CASSQDLEPTGELFF. The chain links TRBV4-1 to TRBJ2-2; unclear D gene. V dropped 0 bases and J dropped 5 bases, with 10 bases sitting between them. CDR1 and CDR2 (germline): MGHRA, YSYEKL. The CDR3 is made up of 15 amino acids.

This sequence joins TRBV20-1 and TRBJ2-2; a possible D gene is TRBD2 (5 bases). The CDR3 length is 15 residues. The germline V gene has CDR1 DFQATT and CDR2 SNEGSKA (reference sequence). Trimming took off 3 bases at V and 5 bases at J, with 16 bases between the two ends. CDR3 sequence reads: CSASSLAPETGELFF. DNA for the CDR3: TGCAGTGCTAGCTCCCTAGCTCCCGAGACCGGGGAGCTGTTTTTT.

This clonotype came up many times. The chain joins TRBV13 to TRBJ2-2, with 10 bases fitting TRBD1. Germline-derived CDR1 and CDR2 are PRHDT and FYEKMQ (reference sequence). The CDR3 consists of 16 residues. V lost 5 bases to trimming and J lost 3 bases; unmatched junction nucleotides: 6. The CDR3: CASSPPGTGDTGELFF. DNA for the CDR3: TGTGCCAGCAGCCCTCCCGGGACAGGGGACACCGGGGAGCTGTTTTTT.

The chain links TRBV11-2 to TRBJ2-3; a weak D match, TRBD1 (5 bases). The CDR3 has 12 amino acids. Deletions cut 2 bases from V and 11 bases from J, with 11 bases between. From germline, CDR1 is SGHAT and CDR2 FQNNGV. The CDR3 coding sequence is TGTGCCAGCAGCTTATCAACAGGCCGGCAGTATTTT. This translates into CASSLSTGRQYF.

This clonotype was recorded many times. V is TRBV6-5 and J is TRBJ1-1; TRBD1 matches at 8 bases. V gave up 2 bases and J gave up 3 bases; unmatched junction bases: 5. Germline V gene data show CDR1 as MNHEY and CDR2 as SVGAGI. This CDR3 is 15 amino acids long. The DNA of the CDR3 is TGTGCCAGCAGTTACCCCGGACAGGGTTACACTGAAGCTTTCTTT. Translated, it gives CASSYPGQGYTEAFF.

This clonotype occurred many times. The CDR3 is CASSQDSGYRGYTF. CDR3 nucleotides: TGTGCCAGCAGCCAAGACTCAGGCTATCGAGGCTACACCTTC. The chain uses TRBV3-1 and TRBJ1-2; D is unclear. This CDR3 spans 14 amino acids. The V end lost 0 bases, the J end lost 8 bases, and 13 bases lay between the germline ends. Germline CDR1 is LGHDT and CDR2 is YNNKEL (reference sequence).

This clonotype has ten or more counts. The chain links TRBV29-1 to TRBJ1-2, with TRBD1 matching 8 bases. The germline gives CDR1 SQVTM, CDR2 ANQGSEA. Trimming at V came to 7 bases and at J to 6 bases, leaving 4 bases not matched to a gene. This CDR3 is 11 amino acids long. The CDR3 coding sequence is TGCAGCGATCGACAGGGGAATGGCTACACCTTC. Its translation is CSDRQGNGYTF.

This clonotype was counted at least ten times. The rearrangement links TRBV29-1 to TRBJ2-2; perhaps TRBD1 as D (6 bases). Trimming removed 0 bases from V and 1 base from J, with 9 bases in between. CDR3 size: 15 residues. CDR1 is SQVTM and CDR2 is ANQGSEA in the germline V gene. CDR3 sequence: CSVEDGTLNTGELFF. CDR3 in DNA: TGCAGCGTTGAAGATGGGACATTGAACACCGGGGAGCTGTTTTTT.

The chain employs TRBV2 and TRBJ2-7, with 8 bases aligning to TRBD1. Germline assignment: CDR1 SNHLY and CDR2 FYNNEI. The CDR3 is 14 residues long. With V trimmed by 6 bases and J by 4 bases, 8 bases remained unmatched. The CDR3, as DNA: TGTGCCAGCAGCCAGGGACAGGAGCCTTACGAGCAGTACTTC. Translating gives CASSQGQEPYEQYF.

This clonotype was counted at least ten times. The chain employs TRBV3-1 and TRBJ1-2; a weak D match, TRBD1 (6 bases). Looked up from germline, CDR1 is LGHDT and CDR2 is YNNKEL (reference sequence). CDR3 length: 14 residues. V lost 2 bases and J lost 7, with 14 bases in between. CDR3 DNA sequence: TGTGCCAGCAGCCAACCGGGACATTCGACTGGCTACACCTTC. Its translation: CASSQPGHSTGYTF. The whole variable domain, filled in from reference TRBV3-1 and TRBJ1-2, reads DTAVSQTPKYLVTQMGNDKSIKCEQNLGHDTMYWYKQDSKKFLKIMFSYNNKELIINETVPNRFSPKSPDKAHLNLHINSLELGDSAVYFCASSQPGHSTGYTFGSGTRLTVV.

In its sample, this clonotype was seen a few times. The CDR3 protein is CSVEGGDKSYEQYF. Here the CDR3 DNA reads TGCAGCGTTGAAGGGGGGGATAAATCCTACGAGCAGTACTTC. V is TRBV29-1 and J is TRBJ2-7, with D maybe TRBD2 (6 bases). The CDR3 is 14 residues long. The germline CDR1 and CDR2 sequences are SQVTM and ANQGSEA. Trimming removed 1 base at V and 1 base at J, with 11 bases between.

This chain links TRBV13 with TRBJ2-1; D is perhaps TRBD2 (5 bases). V lost 3 bases and J 14 bases, leaving 17 bases between the germline ends. Germline-derived CDR1 and CDR2 are PRHDT and FYEKMQ (reference sequence). There are 13 residues in the CDR3. CDR3 sequence (DNA): TGTGCCAGCAGCTTGTACCGGGAAGCAAAAGAGTTCTTC. Translating it yields CASSLYREAKEFF.